The present T cell receptor (beta chain) was sequenced within a study of blood T cell repertoires in COVID-19. Study as a whole: T cells, B-cell-depleted T cells, or PBMCs supplied cDNA or gDNA.

The germline CDR1 and CDR2 sequences are ENHRY and SYGVKD. The CDR3 sequence is 16 residues long. Trimming removed 9 bases from V and 0 bases from J; junction bases left unmatched: 7. In the original analysis: Estimates of nucleated cell counts were drawn from the amplification of reference gene primers. The protocol was immunoSEQ multiplex PCR, while the TCRdb copy is restricted to in-frame clones and leaves out a portion. V, J and clone size were drawn from that table, and D and trimming were deduced from the DNA. The table records about 230,000 clones, roughly 81% of them present only once. V is TRBV10-3 and J is TRBJ2-1, with 11 positions matching TRBD2. The receptor comes from a woman aged 80 or over with COVID-19, enrolled during active disease. Sequencing was carried out using peripheral blood. The CDR3 sequence: CAILGTSGSSYNEQFF. CDR3 DNA: TGTGCCATTCTCGGGACTAGCGGAAGCTCCTACAATGAGCAGTTCTTC.